This TCR beta chain was profiled in a study of Graves' ophthalmopathy and Graves' hyperthyroidism. On this clonotype itself: As yet, its antigen is unknown.

Whole-study results and caveats: Clonotypes were expanded in thyroid at above 0.001 frequency, and most also appeared in blood.

Beta-chain TCR CDR3 regions were amplified from RNA transcripts. RT-PCR was first run with HTBI primers, then multiplex PCR in a second round. Each CDR3 protein gets one entry after TCRdb re-called the multiplex PCR reads with MiXCR. The repertoire holds some 380,000 distinct CDR3 sequences, with approximately 15% as singletons. Between the trimmed V and J ends, which lost 5 bases and 8 bases, there was a span of 25 bases. This CDR3 contains 16 residues. In germline, CDR1 is SGHRS, CDR2 YFSETQ. The rearrangement uses TRBV5-1 and TRBJ1-1; D unclear. Material: peripheral blood. This clonotype was sampled from a woman aged 18-30 years with stable Graves' hyperthyroidism. The CDR3 bases are TGCGCCAGCAGGGACTCCCGTTTGGGCCGACAAAGCGAAGCTTTCTTT. It is translated as CASRDSRLGRQSEAFF.